Below, 23 T cell receptor beta chains from the same sample are listed, as sequenced in a study of T cell repertoires in cytomegalovirus infection. TCRdb passed the reads through MiXCR, listing each CDR3 protein once. Of some 350,000 distinct CDR3 sequences listed, roughly 18% are singletons. Source material: PBMCs. These receptors were taken from a human donor in good health (CMV status not recorded). Some clones in this sample may be carry-over from other donors' samples.

The gene calls are TRBV6-6 and TRBJ2-3; D possibly uses TRBD1 or TRBD2 (5 bases each). Trimming stripped 6 bases from V and 4 bases from J, with 14 bases between. From germline, CDR1 is MNHNY and CDR2 SVGAGI (reference sequence). The CDR3 extends over 14 amino acids. CDR3 DNA sequence: TGTGCCAGCAGATGGACCAGGGACCCAGATACGCAGTATTTT. It specifies CASRWTRDPDTQYF.

The V and J genes are TRBV30 and TRBJ1-5; tentatively, D is TRBD1 (5 bases). Trimming took off 1 base at V and 6 bases at J, with 7 bases between the two ends. CDR1 GTSNPN and CDR2 SVGIG come from the germline V gene (reference sequence). This CDR3 has 12 residues. This chain's CDR3 is CAWSGGGQPQHF. CDR3 sequence (DNA): TGTGCCTGGAGTGGGGGGGGTCAGCCCCAGCATTTT.

The chain joins TRBV20-1 to TRBJ2-4; TRBD1 matches 7 bases. V shed 4 bases, J shed 0 bases, and the junction held 9 bases outside the gene matches. Germline V gives CDR1 DFQATT, CDR2 SNEGSKA (reference sequence). There are 16 residues in the CDR3. The chain's CDR3 is CSATPTGVVAKNIQYF. CDR3 DNA sequence: TGCAGTGCTACCCCAACAGGGGTAGTAGCCAAAAACATTCAGTACTTC.

The J gene is TRBJ2-5, the V gene TRBV7-2, with 12 bases identical to TRBD2. V shed 1 base and J 5 bases; nucleotides not matched to a gene: 11. This CDR3 is built from 18 residues. Germline CDR1 is SGHTA and CDR2 is FQGNSA. The CDR3 loop reads CASSLGGGLGLAGETQYF. The CDR3 DNA reads as TGTGCCAGCAGCTTAGGGGGGGGATTAGGACTAGCGGGGGAGACCCAGTACTTC.

The V call is TRBV20-1, the J call TRBJ2-7, with TRBD2 as a possible D gene (5 bases). CDR1 DFQATT and CDR2 SNEGSKA come from the germline V gene (reference sequence). CDR3 length: 14 residues. V was pared by 3 bases and J by 7 bases, with 19 bases between. The CDR3 coding sequence is TGCAGTGCTAGCGAGGGTGGGCCCCTCGAAGAGCAGTACTTC. Translating gives CSASEGGPLEEQYF.

This clonotype was seen more than once but under ten times. Here the CDR3 reads CSAAPRLTLYNEQFF. CDR3 bases: TGCAGTGCTGCCCCCCGACTAACCCTCTACAATGAGCAGTTCTTC. The rearrangement joins TRBV20-1 to TRBJ2-1, with D possibly TRBD2 on 5 matching bases. CDR3 size: 15 residues. The germline CDR1 and CDR2 sequences are DFQATT and SNEGSKA (reference sequence). V was pared by 5 bases and J by 3 bases, with 17 bases between.

The rearrangement links TRBV5-6 to TRBJ2-1; 7 nucleotides line up with TRBD2. This CDR3 comprises 16 residues. Germline CDR1 reads SGHDT; CDR2 reads YYEEEE. V was pared by 1 base and J by 8 bases, with 12 bases of the junction left unmatched. The DNA of the CDR3 is TGTGCCAGCAGCTTGTCGCGGGATCACCGGGGGGATGAGCAGTTCTTC. It specifies CASSLSRDHRGDEQFF.

This clonotype showed up many times. The rearrangement joins TRBV4-2 to TRBJ1-4; D is uncertain. The ends were cut back, 2 bases at V and 11 bases at J, with 9 bases in the middle. CDR1 and CDR2 (germline): LGHNA, YNFKEQ. The CDR3 has 12 amino acids. CDR3 residues: CASSQLSEKLFF. CDR3 sequence (DNA): TGTGCCAGCAGCCAACTGAGCGAGAAACTGTTTTTT.

To note about this clonotype: The junction and the germline gene differ at one end; a read error may be behind it. The rearrangement links TRBV7-2 to TRBJ1-6; D is unresolved. CDR3 size: 13 residues. Germline V gene lookup returns CDR1 SGHTA and CDR2 FQGNSA. The CDR3 is CATSLDYNSPLHF. CDR3 DNA sequence: TGTGCCACCAGCTTGGACTATAATTCACCCCTCCACTTT.

This clonotype came up a few times. V and J are TRBV10-3 and TRBJ2-1, with D unresolved. V shed 3 bases and J shed 0 bases, with 9 bases lying between them. The CDR3 is 15 residues long. The germline CDR1 and CDR2 sequences are ENHRY and SYGVKD. The CDR3 DNA reads as TGTGCCATCAGTGAACTGGGTAGCTCCTACAATGAGCAGTTCTTC. Protein sequence: CAISELGSSYNEQFF.

The sample holds many counts of this clonotype. The gene calls are TRBV7-2 and TRBJ2-5; 7 nucleotides line up with TRBD2. The germline V gene encodes CDR1 SGHTA and CDR2 FQGNSA. The CDR3 contains 14 residues. The V gene end was trimmed by 3 bases and the J gene end by 3 bases; junction bases not matched to a gene: 4. CDR3 sequence reads: CASSFQRGEETQYF. CDR3 DNA sequence: TGTGCCAGCAGCTTCCAGCGGGGAGAAGAGACCCAGTACTTC. Using reference TRBV7-2 and TRBJ2-5 for the parts outside the CDR3, the full variable domain is GAGVSQSPSNKVTEKGKDVELRCDPISGHTALYWYRQSLGQGLEFLIYFQGNSAPDKSGLPSDRFSAERTGGSVSTLTIQRTQQEDSAVYLCASSFQRGEETQYFGPGTRLLVL.

This clonotype was counted a single time. The rearrangement joins TRBV19 to TRBJ2-4; no clear D. CDR1 is LNHDA and CDR2 is SQIVND in the germline V gene (reference sequence). This CDR3 spans 14 amino acids. Trimming removed 3 bases from V and 3 bases from J, with 9 bases in between. Here the CDR3 DNA reads TGTGCCAGTAGTATCCGGACCAGCAAAAACATTCAGTACTTC. This gives the protein CASSIRTSKNIQYF.

The DNA of the CDR3 is TGTGCCAGCAGTGAAGAGGGGGCGGGTGAAAAACTGTTTTTT. Translation: CASSEEGAGEKLFF. The gene calls are TRBV2 and TRBJ1-4; 7 bases line up with TRBD1. This CDR3 region has 14 residues. Germline V CDR1 and CDR2: SNHLY, FYNNEI. V was pared by 1 base and J by 7 bases, with 3 bases of the junction left unmatched.

V gene TRBV20-1 combines with J gene TRBJ2-4; TRBD1 matches at 9 bases. Germline V gives CDR1 DFQATT, CDR2 SNEGSKA (reference sequence). The CDR3 loop spans 19 amino acids. V lost 1 base to trimming and J lost 1 base; unmatched junction nucleotides: 14. CDR3 nucleotide sequence: TGCAGTGCTAGAGGACCGGGACAGGGAATCAGTTCGGCCAAAAACATTCAGTACTTC. Translating gives CSARGPGQGISSAKNIQYF.

In this sample, this clonotype turned up a few times. This chain connects TRBV12-5 to TRBJ2-1; D not certain. Deletions cut 6 bases from V and 8 bases from J, with 11 bases between. This CDR3 is 12 amino acids long. Germline CDR1 LGHNT, CDR2 FRNRAP. The CDR3 loop reads CASGRPGYEQFF. DNA of the CDR3: TGTGCTAGTGGCCGCCCTGGATATGAGCAGTTCTTC.

The chain uses TRBV5-1 and TRBJ1-2; D is unresolved. The germline V and J ends were trimmed by 0 bases and 8 bases, with 14 bases remaining between them. CDR3 length: 14 residues. Per the germline V gene, CDR1 is SGHRS and CDR2 is YFSETQ. The CDR3 DNA sequence: TGCGCCAGCAGCTTGGATTCAGCTACGAGGGGCTACACCTTC. It is translated as CASSLDSATRGYTF.

This chain joins TRBV12-5 and TRBJ2-1, with D maybe TRBD1 (5 bases). Between the trimmed V and J ends, which lost 6 bases and 3 bases, there was a span of 15 bases. This CDR3 has 15 amino acids. Germline V gene data show CDR1 as LGHNT and CDR2 as FRNRAP. In nucleotides, the CDR3 is TGTGCTAGTGGGTTAAGGGTGGGGCTCTACAATGAGCAGTTCTTC. This sequence encodes CASGLRVGLYNEQFF.

This clonotype occurred a few times. The V call is TRBV18, the J call TRBJ1-6; TRBD1 agrees at 9 bases. The V gene's germline CDR1 is KGHSH and CDR2 LQKENI. The V segment lost 1 base and the J segment 9 bases; nucleotides outside the gene matches: 13. CDR3 length equals 18 residues. Here the CDR3 DNA reads TGTGCCAGCTCACCACAGGGCCCGACAGGGGGATTCGGTTCACCCCTCCACTTT. This sequence encodes CASSPQGPTGGFGSPLHF. The full variable domain, completed using reference TRBV18 and TRBJ1-6, is NAGVMQNPRHLVRRRGQEARLRCSPMKGHSHVYWYRQLPEEGLKFMVYLQKENIIDESGMPKERFSAEFPKEGPSILRIQQVVRGDSAAYFCASSPQGPTGGFGSPLHFGNGTRLTVT.

The chain recombines TRBV12-3 or TRBV12-4 with TRBJ1-6; D remains unclear. This CDR3 has 13 amino acids. V shed 1 base and J shed 13 bases, with 11 bases lying between them. The CDR3 reads CASSLGRFLPLHF. CDR3 bases: TGTGCCAGCAGTTTAGGTCGATTTCTGCCCCTCCACTTT.

The chain combines TRBV6-2 or TRBV6-3 with TRBJ1-1; 10 bases are a match to TRBD1. V shed 4 bases, J shed 5 bases, and the junction held 7 bases outside the gene matches. CDR3 length: 15 residues. The germline gives CDR1 MNHEY, CDR2 SVGEGT. The DNA of the CDR3 is TGTGCCAGCAGTTCCGACAGGGGGCTGGGAACTGAAGCTTTCTTT. Amino acid sequence: CASSSDRGLGTEAFF.

The rearrangement uses TRBV4-1 and TRBJ2-1; D is uncertain. Germline values: CDR1 MGHRA, CDR2 YSYEKL. The CDR3 runs to 14 residues. V dropped 0 bases and J dropped 7 bases, with 10 bases sitting between them. The CDR3 DNA reads TGCGCCAGCAGCCAAGATTTGGCTATTAATGAGCAGTTCTTC. Amino acids: CASSQDLAINEQFF.

Only a few counts were recorded for this clonotype. Just one base apart from a much larger clone, this may be a read error. This chain links TRBV7-2 with TRBJ1-3; D uncertain. This CDR3 region has 15 residues. Germline assignment: CDR1 SGHTA and CDR2 FQGNSA. V was shortened by 0 bases and J by 0 bases, with 6 bases between the two germline ends. The CDR3 DNA is TGTGCCAGCAGCTTAGCGTGGGGCTCTGGAAACACCATATATTTT. Its translation: CASSLAWGSGNTIYF. Full variable domain (missing parts from reference TRBV7-2 and TRBJ1-3): GAGVSQSPSNKVTEKGKDVELRCDPISGHTALYWYRQSLGQGLEFLIYFQGNSAPDKSGLPSDRFSAERTGGSVSTLTIQRTQQEDSAVYLCASSLAWGSGNTIYFGEGSWLTVV.

J is TRBJ2-1 and V is TRBV6-2 or TRBV6-3, with 11 bases that match TRBD2. The germline CDR1 and CDR2 sequences are MNHEY and SVGEGT. The CDR3 extends over 19 amino acids. Trimming at V came to 5 bases and at J to 1 base, leaving 13 bases not matched to a gene. CDR3 coding DNA: TGTGCCAGCAGTCCCGGTAGCGGGAGGGCCGGAATGTCCTACAATGAGCAGTTCTTC. Residues: CASSPGSGRAGMSYNEQFF.